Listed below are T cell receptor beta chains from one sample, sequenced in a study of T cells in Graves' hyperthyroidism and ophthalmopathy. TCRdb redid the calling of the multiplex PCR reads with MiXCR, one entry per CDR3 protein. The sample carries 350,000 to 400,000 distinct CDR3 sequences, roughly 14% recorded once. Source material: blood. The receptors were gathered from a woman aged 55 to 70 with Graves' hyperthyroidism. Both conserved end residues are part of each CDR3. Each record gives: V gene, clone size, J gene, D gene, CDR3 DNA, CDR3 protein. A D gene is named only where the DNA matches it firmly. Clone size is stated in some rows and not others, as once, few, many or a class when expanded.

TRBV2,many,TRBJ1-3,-,TGTGCCAGCTCGTCATCCAGTTCTGGAAACACCATATATTTT,CASSSSSSGNTIYF
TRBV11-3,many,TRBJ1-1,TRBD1,TGTGCCAGCAGCCCTCGGACAGGGGAGGTCACTGAAGCTTTCTTT,CASSPRTGEVTEAFF
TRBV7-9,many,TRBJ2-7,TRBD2,TGTGCCAGCAGCTCAAGGGCGCGGGAGCTCGGGGAGCAGTACTTC,CASSSRARELGEQYF
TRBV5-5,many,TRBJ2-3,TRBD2,TGTGCCAGCAGCAGACTAGCGGACCCAAGCACAGATACGCAGTATTTT,CASSRLADPSTDTQYF
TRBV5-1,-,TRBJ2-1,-,TGCGCCAGCAGCTTGTATCAGGGGTCGAGCTCCTACAATGAGCAGTTCTTC,CASSLYQGSSSYNEQFF
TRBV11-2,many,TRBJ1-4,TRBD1,TGTGCCAGCAGCTACAGGGGGTTAGATGAAAAACTGTTTTTT,CASSYRGLDEKLFF
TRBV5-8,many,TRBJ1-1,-,TGTGCCAGCAGCTTGGCCGAGGAGAACACTGAAGCTTTCTTT,CASSLAEENTEAFF
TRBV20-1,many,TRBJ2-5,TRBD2,TGCAGTGCTAGAGTGTCTAGCGGGTCACAAGAGACCCAGTACTTC,CSARVSSGSQETQYF
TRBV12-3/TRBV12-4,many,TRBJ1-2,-,TGTGCCAGCGGGGCAGGCTATGGCTACACCTTC,CASGAGYGYTF
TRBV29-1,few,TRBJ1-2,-,TGCAGCGCAAACAGGGAAGACTATGGCTACACCTTC,CSANREDYGYTF
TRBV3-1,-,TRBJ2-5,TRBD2,TGTGCCAGCAGCTTGGATACTAGCGGGAGAAGAGGGTGGGACTTC,CASSLDTSGRRGWDF
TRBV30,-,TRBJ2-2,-,TGTGCCTGGAGTGGGGGGCGTGGGCTGTTTTTT,CAWSGGRGLFF
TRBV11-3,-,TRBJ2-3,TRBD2,TGTGCCATCAGTGAGAGGGGGACTAGCGGGAGGGCTAGCACAGATACGCAGTATTTT,CAISERGTSGRASTDTQYF
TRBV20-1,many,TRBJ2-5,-,TGCAGTGCCTTAACAGGGTTTAAAGAGACCCAGTACTTC,CSALTGFKETQYF
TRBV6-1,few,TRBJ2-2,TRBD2,TGTGCCAGCAGTTCCCCCGGGACTAGCGGGACGGTCGGGGAGCTGTTTTTT,CASSSPGTSGTVGELFF
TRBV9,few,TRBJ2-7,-,TGTGCCAGCAGCGTAGGTCTAGCGATTACCTACGAGCAGTACTTC,CASSVGLAITYEQYF
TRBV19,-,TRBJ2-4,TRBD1,TGTGCCAGTTCAGGGGGCGTCTGGACCAAAAACATTCAGTACTTC,CASSGGVWTKNIQYF
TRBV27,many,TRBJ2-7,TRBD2,TGTGCCAGCAGTGGACAGGGGAAGGGACTAGCGGGTTGGGAGCAGTACTTC,CASSGQGKGLAGWEQYF
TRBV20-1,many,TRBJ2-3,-,TGCAGTGCTAGAGGCCGGTCCCGGATCGCAGGAGATACGCAGTATTTT,CSARGRSRIAGDTQYF
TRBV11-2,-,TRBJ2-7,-,TGTACCAGCAGCTTAGAGGGCGGAAGCTCCTACGAGCAGTACTTC,CTSSLEGGSSYEQYF
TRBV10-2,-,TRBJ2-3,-,TGTGCCAGCAGGTGGACTAGCACAGATACGCAGTATTTT,CASRWTSTDTQYF
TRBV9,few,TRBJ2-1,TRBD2,TGTGCCAGCAGCGTTAGCTCGGGACTAGCGGGAGTAGAGCAGTTCTTC,CASSVSSGLAGVEQFF
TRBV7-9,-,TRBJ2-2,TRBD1,TGTGCCAGCACCCCCGTGTCAGGGGGATACACCGGGGAGCTGTTTTTT,CASTPVSGGYTGELFF
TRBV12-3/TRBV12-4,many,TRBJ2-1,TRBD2,TGTGCCAGCAGTCGCCCACTAGCGGGAGTTTTCAATGAGCAGTTCTTC,CASSRPLAGVFNEQFF
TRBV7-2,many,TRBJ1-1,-,TGTGCCAGCATCCGGAACAGGGCCATGAACACTGAAGCTTTCTTT,CASIRNRAMNTEAFF
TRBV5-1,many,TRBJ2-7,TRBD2,TGCGCCAGCAGCTTGTGGACTAGCGGGAACGAGCAGTACTTC,CASSLWTSGNEQYF
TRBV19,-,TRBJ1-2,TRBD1,TGTGCCAGTAGTATCCTTTCTGGGACAGTTAGGGGCTACACCTTC,CASSILSGTVRGYTF
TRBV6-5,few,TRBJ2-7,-,TGTGCCAGCAGTTACGGAGTTCAATACGAGCAGTACTTC,CASSYGVQYEQYF
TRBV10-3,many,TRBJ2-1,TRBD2,TGTGCCATCAGAGAGACTAGCGGGGCATACAATGAGCAGTTCTTC,CAIRETSGAYNEQFF
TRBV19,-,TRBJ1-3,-,TGTGCCAGTAGCGAACGAATCGGAAACACCATATATTTT,CASSERIGNTIYF
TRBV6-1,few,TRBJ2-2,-,TGTGCCAGCAGTGATGGTGAGGATCTGTACGCCGGGGAGCTGTTTTTT,CASSDGEDLYAGELFF
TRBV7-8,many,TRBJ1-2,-,TGTGCCAGCAGCTTATTGTTGGGGAATAACTATGGCTACACCTTC,CASSLLLGNNYGYTF
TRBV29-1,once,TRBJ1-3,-,TGCAGCGTGGGACCGGGACAAAGCTCTGGAAACACCATATATTTT,CSVGPGQSSGNTIYF
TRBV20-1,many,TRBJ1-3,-,TGCAGTGCTAGCGACAGAAATGGAAACACCATATATTTT,CSASDRNGNTIYF
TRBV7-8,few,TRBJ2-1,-,TGTGCCAGCAGCTTAGCGCGACTCCCCGTTGAGCAGTTCTTC,CASSLARLPVEQFF
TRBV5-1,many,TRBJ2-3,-,TGCGCCAGCAGCCAGAGACAGAGCACAGATACGCAGTATTTT,CASSQRQSTDTQYF
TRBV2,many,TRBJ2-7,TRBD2,TGTGCCAGCAGTGAAGAGACGGGAGGGGGTTACGAGCAGTACTTC,CASSEETGGGYEQYF
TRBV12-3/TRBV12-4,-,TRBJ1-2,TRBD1,TGTGCCAGCAGCGGGACAGGGTTGATAACGGGCTACACCTTC,CASSGTGLITGYTF
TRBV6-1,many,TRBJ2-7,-,TGTGCCAGCAGTGAAGGGGGGACCTACGAGCAGTACTTC,CASSEGGTYEQYF
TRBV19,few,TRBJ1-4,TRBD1,TGTGCCAGTACTCGACAGGGGGCGTTTCGGGTTAATGAAAAACTGTTTTTT,CASTRQGAFRVNEKLFF
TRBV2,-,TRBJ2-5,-,TGTGCCAGCAATCTGGGGGAGACCCAGTACTTC,CASNLGETQYF